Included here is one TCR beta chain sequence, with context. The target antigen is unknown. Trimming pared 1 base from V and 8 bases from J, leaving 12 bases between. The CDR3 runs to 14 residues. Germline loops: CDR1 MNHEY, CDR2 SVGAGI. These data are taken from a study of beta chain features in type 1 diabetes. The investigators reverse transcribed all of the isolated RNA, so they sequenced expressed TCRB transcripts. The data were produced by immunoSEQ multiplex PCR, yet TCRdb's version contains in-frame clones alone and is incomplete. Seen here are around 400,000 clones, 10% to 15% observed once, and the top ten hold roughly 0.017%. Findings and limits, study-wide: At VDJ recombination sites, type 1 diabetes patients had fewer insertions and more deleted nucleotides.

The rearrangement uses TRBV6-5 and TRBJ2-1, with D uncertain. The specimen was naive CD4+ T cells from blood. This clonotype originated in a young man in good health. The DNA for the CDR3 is TGTGCCAGCAGTTACTATATTTACTCGGATGAGCAGTTCTTC. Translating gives CASSYYIYSDEQFF.